The subject of this entry is one T cell receptor beta chain. Antigen specificity is unknown. The data belong to a study of T cell responses to AZD1222 COVID-19 vaccine. Study-wide findings and caveats: The sample set comprised mostly white British donors with more females, and clonal diversity was possibly underestimated. CD4 TCRs linked to vaccination spanned spike, dominating at 160-218 and 743-854. Targeting of unmutated variant regions was reportedly seen in nearly half of spike-specific TCRs.

Sequencing used immunoSEQ multiplex PCR; TCRdb keeps in-frame clones, though not all of them. The sample comprises over 120,000 clones, nearly 95% of which are singletons, and 3% to 4.5% rests with the top ten. The CDR3 is made up of 18 amino acids. Germline V CDR1 and CDR2: LNHDA, SQIVND (reference sequence). Trimming left V 5 bases short and J 0 bases short, with 20 bases between. Source: peripheral blood, taken 28 days after the second AZD1222 dose. J is TRBJ1-5 and V is TRBV19; D is perhaps TRBD1 (6 bases). This receptor was taken from an adult who received the AZD1222 COVID-19 vaccine. The CDR3 spells CASSLQSPGHLSNQPQHF. In nucleotides, the CDR3 is TGTGCCAGTAGTCTCCAATCCCCGGGACATCTTAGCAATCAGCCCCAGCATTTT.